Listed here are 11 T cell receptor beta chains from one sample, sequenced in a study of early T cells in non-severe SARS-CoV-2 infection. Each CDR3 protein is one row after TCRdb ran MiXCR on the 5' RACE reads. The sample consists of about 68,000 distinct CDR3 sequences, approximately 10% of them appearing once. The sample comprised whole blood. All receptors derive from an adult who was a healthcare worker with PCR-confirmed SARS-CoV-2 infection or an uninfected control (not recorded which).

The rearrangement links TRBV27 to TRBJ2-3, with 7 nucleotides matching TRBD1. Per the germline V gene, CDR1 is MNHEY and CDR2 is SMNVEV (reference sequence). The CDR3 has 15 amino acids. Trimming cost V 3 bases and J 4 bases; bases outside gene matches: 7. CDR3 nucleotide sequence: TGTGCCAGCAGTTTCTTGACAGGGTTTTCAGATACGCAGTATTTT. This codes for CASSFLTGFSDTQYF.

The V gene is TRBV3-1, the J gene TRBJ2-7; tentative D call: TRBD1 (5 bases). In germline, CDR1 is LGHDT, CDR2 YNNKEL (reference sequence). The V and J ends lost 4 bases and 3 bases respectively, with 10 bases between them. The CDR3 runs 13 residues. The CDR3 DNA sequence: TGTGCCAGCAGCCCCCGACAGAACTACGAGCAGTACTTC. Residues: CASSPRQNYEQYF.

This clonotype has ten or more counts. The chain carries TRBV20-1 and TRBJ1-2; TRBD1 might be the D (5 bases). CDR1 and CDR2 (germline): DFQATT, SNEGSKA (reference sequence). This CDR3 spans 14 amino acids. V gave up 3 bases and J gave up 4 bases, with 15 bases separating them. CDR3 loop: CSARRVGATYGYTF. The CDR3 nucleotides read TGCAGTGCTAGGCGAGTCGGGGCGACCTATGGCTACACCTTC.

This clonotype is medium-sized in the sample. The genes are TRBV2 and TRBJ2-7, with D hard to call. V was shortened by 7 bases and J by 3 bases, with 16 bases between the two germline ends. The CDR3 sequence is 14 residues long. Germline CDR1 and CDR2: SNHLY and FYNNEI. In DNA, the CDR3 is TGTGCCAGCATGTGGGCAGACGGCAACTACGAGCAGTACTTC. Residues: CASMWADGNYEQYF. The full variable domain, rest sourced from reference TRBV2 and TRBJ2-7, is EPEVTQTPSHQVTQMGQEVILRCVPISNHLYFYWYRQILGQKVEFLVSFYNNEISEKSEIFDDQFSVERPDGSNFTLKIRSTKLEDSAMYFCASMWADGNYEQYFGPGTRLTVT.

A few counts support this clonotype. The CDR3 DNA follows: TGTGCCAGCAGCCCGGGGGTCAATGAGCAGTTCTTC. The encoded protein is CASSPGVNEQFF. This chain links TRBV7-9 with TRBJ2-1; D might be TRBD2 (6 bases). Trimming pared 5 bases from V and 6 bases from J, leaving 8 bases between. CDR1 and CDR2 from the germline V gene are SEHNR and FQNEAQ (reference sequence). The CDR3 totals 12 residues.

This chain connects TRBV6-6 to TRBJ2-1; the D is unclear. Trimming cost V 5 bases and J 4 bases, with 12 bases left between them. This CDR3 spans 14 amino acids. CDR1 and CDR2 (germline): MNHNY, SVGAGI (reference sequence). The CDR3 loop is CASSDARWYNEQFF. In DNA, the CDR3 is TGTGCCAGCAGTGACGCTAGGTGGTACAATGAGCAGTTCTTC.

The CDR3 spells CSALAGEQYF. The CDR3 nucleotides read TGCAGTGCTCTAGCAGGAGAGCAGTACTTC. The gene calls are TRBV20-1 and TRBJ2-7, with a possible D match to TRBD2 (5 bases). CDR1 is DFQATT, CDR2 SNEGSKA, per germline (reference sequence). V gave up 5 bases and J gave up 7 bases, with 9 bases separating them. The CDR3 is 10 residues long.

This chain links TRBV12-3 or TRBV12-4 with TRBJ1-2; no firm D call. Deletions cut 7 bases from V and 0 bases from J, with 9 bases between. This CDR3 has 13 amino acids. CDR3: CASTATANYGYTF. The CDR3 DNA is TGTGCCAGCACCGCGACGGCTAACTATGGCTACACCTTC.

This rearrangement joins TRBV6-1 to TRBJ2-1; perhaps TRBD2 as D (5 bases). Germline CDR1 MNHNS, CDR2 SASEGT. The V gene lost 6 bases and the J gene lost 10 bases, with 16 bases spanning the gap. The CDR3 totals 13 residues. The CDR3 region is CASSQGLPREQFF. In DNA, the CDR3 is TGTGCCAGCAGCCAAGGACTCCCCCGGGAGCAGTTCTTC.

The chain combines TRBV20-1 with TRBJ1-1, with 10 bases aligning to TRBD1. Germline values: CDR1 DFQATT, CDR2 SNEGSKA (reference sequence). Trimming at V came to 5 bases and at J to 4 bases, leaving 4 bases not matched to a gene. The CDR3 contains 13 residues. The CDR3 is CSARDRGRTEAFF. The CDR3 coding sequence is TGCAGTGCTCGGGACAGGGGTCGCACTGAAGCTTTCTTT.

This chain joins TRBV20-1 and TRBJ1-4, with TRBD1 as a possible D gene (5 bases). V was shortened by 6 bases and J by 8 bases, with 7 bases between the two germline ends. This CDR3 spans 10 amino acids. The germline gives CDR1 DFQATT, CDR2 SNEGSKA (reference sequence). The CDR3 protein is CSAGGEKLFF. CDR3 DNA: TGCAGTGCCGGGGGGGAAAAACTGTTTTTT.